Sequencing of this T cell receptor (beta chain) was carried out in a study of T cell responses to AZD1222 COVID-19 vaccine. Study-wide points: Only after the peak T cell response were repertoires sampled. Seropositive AZD1222 recipients at baseline numbered only five or six.

Clones were read by immunoSEQ multiplex PCR, and TCRdb kept only the in-frame ones, dropping some. This sample has approximately 150,000 clones, with 91% found just once. Details on this clone: The antigen is unknown.

Per germline, CDR1 SGHVS and CDR2 FNYEAQ. V shed 1 base and J shed 4 bases, with 10 bases lying between them. The CDR3 contains 15 residues. The J gene is TRBJ1-4, the V gene TRBV7-6, with a tentative D call TRBD1 (5 bases). The sequence derives from an adult in good health. Sequenced here: peripheral blood, sampled on day 0 of AZD1222 vaccination. The CDR3 spells CASSLDPGSNEKLFF. CDR3 DNA: TGTGCCAGCAGCTTAGATCCAGGGAGTAATGAAAAACTGTTTTTT.